Each of the 21 T cell receptor beta chains below was sequenced from the same sample in a study of Ad26.COV2.S vaccination and SARS-CoV-2 variants. Measured with immunoSEQ multiplex PCR; TCRdb has only the in-frame clones, and not every one. Altogether 400,000 to 450,000 clones are present, about 92% being singletons, with the ten largest covering more than 1.5%. Treatment defined: approximately 18 received Ad26.COV2.S at low or high dose, single or two shots; five or six received placebo; per-sample allocation not given. The study sampled participants on day 63 after the first vaccine or placebo injection. Sequenced here: peripheral blood, sampled in a trial of Ad26.COV2.S vaccine versus placebo. These TCRs come from a person aged 18 to 59 who received the Ad26.COV2.S COVID-19 vaccine or a placebo.

In regard to this clone: Other DNA sequences in this specimen translate into the identical CDR3. The rearrangement joins TRBV7-2 to TRBJ1-1; possible D gene TRBD1, 5 bases. The CDR3 has 14 amino acids. With 1 base removed from V and 0 bases from J, the gap between germline ends came to 6 bases. Germline lookup yields CDR1 SGHTA and CDR2 FQGNSA. CDR3 in amino acids: CASSLGQLNTEAFF. CDR3 bases: TGTGCCAGCAGCTTAGGACAGTTGAACACTGAAGCTTTCTTT.

V is TRBV6-5 and J is TRBJ1-2; TRBD1 matches 10 bases. Germline CDR1 MNHEY, CDR2 SVGAGI. Unmatched junction bases numbered 6, after V lost 6 bases and J lost 2 bases. CDR3 length equals 15 residues. The CDR3 spells CASRPQGQGNYGYTF. The CDR3 DNA reads as TGTGCCAGCAGGCCGCAGGGACAGGGGAACTATGGCTACACCTTC.

This clone came up once. The V call is TRBV29-1, the J call TRBJ2-7; TRBD1 might be the D (6 bases). V shed 2 bases and J shed 3 bases, with 14 bases lying between them. The CDR3 spans 14 residues. The V gene's germline CDR1 is SQVTM and CDR2 ANQGSEA. This chain's CDR3 is CSVESGTPSYEQYF. The CDR3 DNA reads as TGCAGCGTTGAATCCGGGACACCGAGCTACGAGCAGTACTTC.

The rearrangement links TRBV4-3 to TRBJ2-3, with TRBD1 matching 11 bases. The CDR3 is 17 amino acids. Looked up from germline, CDR1 is LGHNA and CDR2 is YSLEER. V was pared by 3 bases and J by 1 base, with 6 bases of the junction left unmatched. CDR3 residues: CASSQRPGQGGTDTQYF. The CDR3 region has the DNA TGCGCCAGCAGCCAGCGCCCGGGACAGGGGGGCACAGATACGCAGTATTTT.

The V gene is TRBV4-3, the J gene TRBJ2-1; 8 bases match TRBD2. This CDR3 is built from 16 residues. J lost 0 bases, V lost 3 bases, and 4 bases had no gene match. Germline V CDR1 and CDR2: LGHNA, YSLEER. CDR3 DNA sequence: TGCGCCAGCAGCCACATAGCGGGGCTCTCCTACAATGAGCAGTTCTTC. Its protein product is CASSHIAGLSYNEQFF.

This clone occurred a few times. V gene TRBV19 combines with J gene TRBJ2-7, with 9 bases that match TRBD1. The CDR3 extends over 14 amino acids. Germline values: CDR1 LNHDA, CDR2 SQIVND (reference sequence). J lost 6 bases, V lost 3 bases, and 6 bases had no gene match. In DNA, the CDR3 is TGTGCCAGTAGTATTGTACAGGGGGCGTTCGAGCAGTACTTC. Translating gives CASSIVQGAFEQYF.

Only one count was recorded for this clone. This sequence joins TRBV4-1 and TRBJ1-2; D is possibly TRBD1 (5 bases). Trimming took off 0 bases at V and 5 bases at J, with 19 bases between the two ends. This CDR3 has 17 amino acids. The germline CDR1 and CDR2 sequences are MGHRA and YSYEKL. The CDR3, as DNA: TGCGCCAGCAGCCAAGATTCGGTCCCAGGGAGTAGGTATGGCTACACCTTC. Protein sequence: CASSQDSVPGSRYGYTF.

The chain couples TRBV9 to TRBJ2-3; 7 positions match TRBD2. With V trimmed by 5 bases and J by 1 base, 10 bases remained unmatched. The CDR3 totals 16 residues. In germline, CDR1 is SGDLS, CDR2 YYNGEE. The DNA for the CDR3 is TGTGCCAGCAGTCCCCTGGGCGGGAGCCGCACAGATACGCAGTATTTT. It specifies CASSPLGGSRTDTQYF.

The gene calls are TRBV11-2 and TRBJ1-4; D is unclear. Germline V gene data show CDR1 as SGHAT and CDR2 as FQNNGV. The CDR3 is 17 residues long. V lost 3 bases and J lost 2, with 16 bases in between. The CDR3 loop reads CASSFSQAVVTNEKLFF. The CDR3 DNA is TGTGCCAGCAGCTTTTCCCAGGCGGTCGTCACTAATGAAAAACTGTTTTTT.

The rearrangement uses TRBV2 and TRBJ1-2; TRBD1 might be the D (6 bases). The V gene's germline CDR1 is SNHLY and CDR2 FYNNEI. V shed 8 bases and J shed 4 bases, with 17 bases lying between them. The CDR3 extends over 14 amino acids. This chain's CDR3 is CASGRDGQRYGYTF. Written as DNA, the CDR3 is TGTGCCAGCGGCAGAGATGGACAGCGCTATGGCTACACCTTC.

This clone was found a few times. The V and J genes are TRBV10-1 and TRBJ2-2; the match to TRBD1 covers 7 bases. J lost 6 bases, V lost 2 bases, and 0 bases had no gene match. There are 13 residues in the CDR3. Germline CDR1 is WNHNN and CDR2 is SYGVQD (reference sequence). The DNA for the CDR3 is TGCGCCAGCAGTGAGCAGGGGGCCGGGGAGCTGTTTTTT. Its protein is CASSEQGAGELFF.

The genes are TRBV6-5 and TRBJ2-7; D gene uncertain. Per germline, CDR1 MNHEY and CDR2 SVGAGI. Trimming left V 2 bases short and J 4 bases short, with 18 bases between. The CDR3 contains 16 residues. CDR3 bases: TGTGCCAGCAGTTACGGCCCGGCTGGTACGGTATACGAGCAGTACTTC. As protein: CASSYGPAGTVYEQYF.

V usage is TRBV19 and J usage is TRBJ2-1; D is perhaps TRBD1 or TRBD2 (5 bases each). Germline V CDR1 and CDR2: LNHDA, SQIVND (reference sequence). Trimming removed 10 bases at V and 10 bases at J, with 17 bases between. This CDR3 is built from 12 residues. CDR3 bases: TGTGCCACCTCGATGGGACCCAGAGAGCAGTTCTTC. This sequence encodes CATSMGPREQFF.

V gene TRBV20-1 combines with J gene TRBJ2-4; no clear D gene. Looked up from germline, CDR1 is DFQATT and CDR2 is SNEGSKA (reference sequence). This CDR3 has 11 residues. The germline V and J ends were trimmed by 5 bases and 7 bases, with 9 bases remaining between them. The CDR3 reads CSAAPWNIQYF. DNA of the CDR3: TGCAGTGCTGCCCCTTGGAACATTCAGTACTTC.

The chain couples TRBV7-2 to TRBJ1-2, with D possibly matching TRBD1 (5 bases). Trimming cost V 1 base and J 0 bases, with 9 bases left between them. CDR1 and CDR2 (germline): SGHTA, FQGNSA. The CDR3 covers 15 residues. CDR3 loop: CASSLETATNYGYTF. The DNA for the CDR3 is TGTGCCAGCAGCTTAGAGACAGCGACTAACTATGGCTACACCTTC.

CDR3 sequence reads: CASSVGGSRAYEQYF. CDR3 coding DNA: TGTGCCAGCAGCGTCGGTGGTTCTCGTGCCTACGAGCAGTACTTC. The chain carries TRBV9 and TRBJ2-7; no reliable D call. The CDR3 runs 15 residues. Germline loops: CDR1 SGDLS, CDR2 YYNGEE. The V end lost 2 bases, the J end lost 2 bases, and 14 bases lay between the germline ends.

This chain joins TRBV3-1 (or the pseudogene TRBV3-2) and TRBJ1-1; D might be TRBD1 (5 bases). CDR1 is LGHDT, CDR2 YNNKEL, per germline (reference sequence). CDR3 length: 15 residues. Trimming removed 4 bases at V and 0 bases at J, with 12 bases between. In DNA, the CDR3 is TGTGCCAGCAGCCCCGGCGGGGGGATGAACACTGAAGCTTTCTTT. Protein product: CASSPGGGMNTEAFF.

Written as DNA, the CDR3 is TGTGCCAGCAGTTTATCCGTAGCCGACCCGAGCTCTGGAAACACCATATATTTT. Protein sequence: CASSLSVADPSSGNTIYF. The chain combines TRBV28 with TRBJ1-3; D remains ambiguous. Germline V gives CDR1 MDHEN, CDR2 SYDVKM. The V gene lost 1 base and the J gene lost 0 bases, with 16 bases spanning the gap. The length of the CDR3 is 18 residues.

The chain recombines TRBV28 with TRBJ2-7; the D call may be TRBD1 or TRBD2 (5 bases each). The V and J ends lost 8 bases and 7 bases respectively, with 9 bases between them. This CDR3 region has 10 residues. The germline gives CDR1 MDHEN, CDR2 SYDVKM. The CDR3 nucleotides are TGTGCCAGCCGGGGACGGGAGCAGTACTTC. This gives the protein CASRGREQYF.

This clone has just one count. Other DNA sequences in this sample translate to the same CDR3. This sequence joins TRBV7-6 and TRBJ2-2; 7 bases are a match to TRBD2. V was clipped by 1 base and J by 5 bases; unmatched bases: 1. Germline CDR1 reads SGHVS; CDR2 reads FNYEAQ. This CDR3 has 14 residues. In DNA form, the CDR3 reads TGTGCCAGCAGCTTAGGGGGGGGAACCGGGGAGCTGTTTTTT. It yields the protein CASSLGGGTGELFF.

The V call is TRBV6-2 or TRBV6-3, the J call TRBJ2-7; 8 positions agree with TRBD1. The CDR3 loop spans 14 amino acids. Germline CDR1 reads MNHEY; CDR2 reads SVGEGT. Trimming cost V 6 bases and J 1 base; bases outside gene matches: 5. CDR3: CASSWTGQSYEQYF. DNA of the CDR3: TGTGCCAGCAGCTGGACAGGGCAGTCCTACGAGCAGTACTTC.